This T cell receptor (beta chain) is drawn from a study of blood T cells in healthy people across ages. Study-wide results and caveats: The diversity estimates, figures obtained from one million T cells, were considered underestimates.

This clonotype has a handful of counts. The antigen is undetermined. The CDR3 contains 17 residues. The V and J ends lost 5 bases and 6 bases respectively, with 25 bases between them. Germline V gene data show CDR1 as SGHNT and CDR2 as YYREEE (reference sequence). A second PCR, run for roughly 7 to 11 cycles, used a sample-barcoded 5' primer plus a J-beta primer mix. TCRdb fed the 5' RACE reads into MiXCR, producing one record per CDR3 protein. The profile shows more than 1,000,000 distinct CDR3 sequences, under 30% of them singletons. The same specimen was also included in a second study, on T cells of mothers and their children. That work adds: Donation came from a few healthy Caucasian mothers together with their six children. No clones detected were persistent microchimeric T cell clones.

This receptor was identified in a girl aged 2 to 9 in good health. Sequenced material: blood. This chain links TRBV5-4 with TRBJ2-3; a weak D match, TRBD2 (6 bases). In DNA, the CDR3 is TGTGCCAGCAGGGCCGGTGTTGGTAGTTTCCTAGCGGATACGCAGTATTTT. Residues: CASRAGVGSFLADTQYF.